The next 10 T cell receptor beta chains were all read from a single sample in a study of T-cell reconstitution after alpha-beta-depleted transplantation in children. TCRbeta library construction was performed incorporating unique molecular identifiers. In TCRdb, the PCR reads were re-called with MiXCR into one record per CDR3 protein. The profile shows 15,000 to 20,000 distinct CDR3 sequences, over 10% of them singletons. Sequencing was performed on PBMCs, mostly from graft donor cells, taken 180 days after TCRalphabeta/CD19-depleted stem cell transplant. The origin of the receptors is a boy in the first two years of life who had a stem cell transplant for Wiskott-Aldrich syndrome, so the T cells may come from the graft donor.

The gene calls are TRBV18 and TRBJ2-7; D might be TRBD1 or TRBD2, each matching 6 bases. Germline assignment: CDR1 KGHSH and CDR2 LQKENI. This CDR3 comprises 16 residues. With 6 bases removed from V and 0 bases from J, the gap between germline ends came to 18 bases. The CDR3 reads CASSLAGGFSSYEQYF. In nucleotides, the CDR3 is TGTGCCAGCTCGCTCGCCGGGGGCTTCAGCTCCTACGAGCAGTACTTC.

This chain joins TRBV3-1 and TRBJ1-5; no reliable D call. Trimming pared 0 bases from V and 4 bases from J, leaving 4 bases between. The V gene's germline CDR1 is LGHDT and CDR2 YNNKEL (reference sequence). The CDR3 contains 13 residues. This CDR3 is CASSQEYNQPQHF. As DNA, the CDR3 is TGTGCCAGCAGCCAAGAATATAATCAGCCCCAGCATTTT.

The V gene is TRBV20-1, the J gene TRBJ2-7, with 11 bases matching TRBD2. The CDR3 spans 15 residues. V dropped 1 base and J dropped 3; count of bases not matched to a gene: 5. Looked up from germline, CDR1 is DFQATT and CDR2 is SNEGSKA (reference sequence). The CDR3: CSARGGLAGYYEQYF. As DNA, the CDR3 is TGCAGTGCTAGAGGTGGACTAGCGGGTTACTACGAGCAGTACTTC.

This clonotype was picked up many times. The J gene is TRBJ1-5, the V gene TRBV7-8; D is undetermined. V lost 4 bases and J 0 bases, leaving 13 bases between the germline ends. The CDR3 sequence is 16 residues long. CDR1 and CDR2 (germline): SGHVS, FQNEAQ. The CDR3 sequence is CASSSAWDVSNQPQHF. CDR3 nucleotides: TGTGCCAGCAGCTCAGCTTGGGATGTTAGCAATCAGCCCCAGCATTTT.

This clonotype was detected ten times or more. The V call is TRBV5-6, the J call TRBJ1-2; D is perhaps TRBD1 (5 bases). Germline V gives CDR1 SGHDT, CDR2 YYEEEE. Trimming pared 0 bases from V and 5 bases from J, leaving 5 bases between. The CDR3 is 12 amino acids. The CDR3 region is CASSLGTYGYTF. The CDR3, as DNA: TGTGCCAGCAGCTTGGGGACATATGGCTACACCTTC.

Ten or more counts support this clonotype. The V gene is TRBV7-8, the J gene TRBJ2-5; unclear D gene. Germline CDR1 and CDR2: SGHVS and FQNEAQ. Deletions cut 1 base from V and 5 bases from J, with 11 bases between. The CDR3 runs 14 residues. Here the CDR3 reads CASSLGGPWETQYF. In DNA form, the CDR3 reads TGTGCCAGCAGCTTAGGGGGTCCCTGGGAGACCCAGTACTTC.

The sample holds many counts of this clonotype. This chain links TRBV14 with TRBJ1-4, with a weak D call TRBD1 (6 bases). V was pared by 0 bases and J by 4 bases, with 12 bases between. This CDR3 has 16 amino acids. Germline V gene data show CDR1 as SGHDN and CDR2 as FVKESK. The CDR3 nucleotides are TGTGCCAGCAGCCAAGATCGGACAGCCTATAATGAAAAACTGTTTTTT. It encodes CASSQDRTAYNEKLFF.

This clonotype was recorded many times. This chain joins TRBV5-6 and TRBJ2-5; D remains unclear. Germline V CDR1 and CDR2: SGHDT, YYEEEE. V lost 2 bases and J lost 1, with 6 bases in between. The CDR3 runs to 13 residues. CDR3 protein: CASSLFVQETQYF. In DNA form, the CDR3 reads TGTGCCAGCAGCTTATTCGTCCAAGAGACCCAGTACTTC.

This clonotype was recorded many times. The J gene is TRBJ2-1, the V gene TRBV12-3 or TRBV12-4; possible D gene TRBD2, 6 bases. V was clipped by 0 bases and J by 0 bases, with 6 bases between them. This CDR3 contains 15 residues. CDR3 nucleotide sequence: TGTGCCAGCAGTTTAGCGGGAGGCTCCTACAATGAGCAGTTCTTC. Translation: CASSLAGGSYNEQFF.

This clonotype was recorded a few times. The chain employs TRBV3-1 and TRBJ1-6, with a tentative D call TRBD1 (5 bases). This CDR3 is built from 13 residues. V gave up 2 bases and J gave up 9 bases, with 8 bases separating them. Germline CDR1 LGHDT, CDR2 YNNKEL (reference sequence). CDR3 in DNA: TGTGCCAGCAGCCAATATAGGGGTTCACCCCTCCACTTT. It encodes CASSQYRGSPLHF.